This entry lists 10 T cell receptor beta chains sequenced from one sample in a study of blood T cell repertoires in COVID-19. The assay was immunoSEQ multiplex PCR, and TCRdb's table has in-frame clones only and misses some. The sample includes 91,000 or so clones, around nine tenths of them seen just once. The material sequenced was peripheral blood. The receptors here all came from a woman between 45 and 65 years old in a cohort sampled during active COVID-19.

There are a few counts of this clone. The genes are TRBV28 and TRBJ1-5; tentatively, D is TRBD1 (6 bases). There are 13 residues in the CDR3. Germline V gene data show CDR1 as MDHEN and CDR2 as SYDVKM. V was clipped by 5 bases and J by 5 bases, with 10 bases between them. Here the CDR3 DNA reads TGTGCCAGCAGTGGGACATTAGATCAGCCCCAGCATTTT. Translation gives CASSGTLDQPQHF.

The chain uses TRBV5-4 and TRBJ1-1; 9 bases map to TRBD1. V shed 4 bases and J 3 bases; nucleotides not matched to a gene: 4. CDR3 length: 14 amino acids. CDR1 SGHNT and CDR2 YYREEE come from the germline V gene (reference sequence). Written as DNA, the CDR3 is TGTGCCAGCAGCCCTTGGACAGGGGACACTGAAGCTTTCTTT. It yields the protein CASSPWTGDTEAFF.

V gene TRBV6-1 combines with J gene TRBJ2-3, with D possibly TRBD2 on 5 matching bases. This CDR3 comprises 15 residues. Germline V gives CDR1 MNHNS, CDR2 SASEGT. V was clipped by 2 bases and J by 4 bases, with 13 bases between them. CDR3 protein: CASSESGSYSDTQYF. Written as DNA, the CDR3 is TGTGCCAGCAGTGAATCGGGAAGTTACTCAGATACGCAGTATTTT.

This clone was detected once. This chain links TRBV6-5 with TRBJ2-5; D gene ambiguous. V gave up 6 bases and J gave up 5 bases, with 4 bases separating them. The CDR3 loop spans 10 amino acids. Germline CDR1 MNHEY, CDR2 SVGAGI. CDR3 region: CASRQETQYF. The CDR3 DNA is TGTGCCAGCAGACAGGAGACCCAGTACTTC.

In its sample, this clone was seen a few times. The chain employs TRBV19 and TRBJ2-7; possibly TRBD2 for D (6 bases). CDR3 size: 13 residues. Trimming pared 6 bases from V and 2 bases from J, leaving 11 bases between. Germline loops: CDR1 LNHDA, CDR2 SQIVND (reference sequence). The chain's CDR3 is CASRPSEAYEQYF. CDR3 DNA sequence: TGTGCCAGTAGGCCTAGCGAAGCCTACGAGCAGTACTTC.

This clone was picked up a small number of times. This rearrangement joins TRBV11-3 to TRBJ2-2, with 11 bases lining up with TRBD2. Germline assignment: CDR1 SGHNT and CDR2 YENEEA. J was trimmed by 6 bases and V by 6 bases; bases with no gene match: 9. The CDR3 is 16 amino acids. The CDR3 region is CASRRLAGNGAGELFF. Written as DNA, the CDR3 is TGTGCCAGCAGGAGACTAGCGGGAAATGGGGCCGGGGAGCTGTTTTTT.

The V call is TRBV18, the J call TRBJ2-7; 9 nucleotides match TRBD1. Germline trimming cut 6 bases from V and 6 bases from J; bases unmatched to any gene: 6. CDR1 is KGHSH, CDR2 LQKENI, per germline. CDR3 length: 13 amino acids. This chain's CDR3 is CASSSQDRGEQYF. CDR3 bases: TGTGCCAGCTCTTCTCAGGACAGGGGCGAGCAGTACTTC.

The gene calls are TRBV5-4 and TRBJ2-5; 12 bases agree with TRBD2. Unmatched junction bases numbered 3, after V lost 4 bases and J lost 2 bases. The CDR3 contains 15 residues. Germline assignment: CDR1 SGHNT and CDR2 YYREEE (reference sequence). The CDR3 DNA reads as TGTGCCAGCAGCAAGACTAGCGGGGGACAAGAGACCCAGTACTTC. Translation gives CASSKTSGGQETQYF.

The rearrangement links TRBV10-3 to TRBJ1-1; 8 nucleotides align to TRBD1. The J segment lost 4 bases and the V segment lost 5 bases, leaving 12 bases of the junction unmatched. This CDR3 region has 16 residues. From germline, CDR1 is ENHRY and CDR2 SYGVKD. CDR3 sequence: CAISLGQGSRATEAFF. The CDR3 DNA reads as TGTGCCATCAGTCTCGGACAGGGAAGTCGGGCCACTGAAGCTTTCTTT.

This clone was recorded only once. This chain connects TRBV19 to TRBJ2-1, with a tentative D call TRBD1 (6 bases). Germline values: CDR1 LNHDA, CDR2 SQIVND (reference sequence). The CDR3 covers 14 residues. The V end was cut by 7 bases, the J end by 3 bases, with 13 bases between. Here the CDR3 reads CASTNRVGYNEQFF. The DNA of the CDR3 is TGTGCCAGTACGAACAGGGTTGGCTACAATGAGCAGTTCTTC.